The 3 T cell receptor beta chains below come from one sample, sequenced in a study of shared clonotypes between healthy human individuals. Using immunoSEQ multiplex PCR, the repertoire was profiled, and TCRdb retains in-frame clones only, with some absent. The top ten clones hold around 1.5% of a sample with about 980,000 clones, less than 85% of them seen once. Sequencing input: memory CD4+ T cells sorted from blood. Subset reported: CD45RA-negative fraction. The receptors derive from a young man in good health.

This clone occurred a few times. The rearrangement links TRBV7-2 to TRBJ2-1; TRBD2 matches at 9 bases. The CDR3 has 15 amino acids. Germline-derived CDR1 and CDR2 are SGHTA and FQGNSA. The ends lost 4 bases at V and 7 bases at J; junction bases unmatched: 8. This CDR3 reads CASSSSSGIRNEQFF. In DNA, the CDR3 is TGTGCCAGCAGCTCATCTAGCGGGATAAGGAATGAGCAGTTCTTC.

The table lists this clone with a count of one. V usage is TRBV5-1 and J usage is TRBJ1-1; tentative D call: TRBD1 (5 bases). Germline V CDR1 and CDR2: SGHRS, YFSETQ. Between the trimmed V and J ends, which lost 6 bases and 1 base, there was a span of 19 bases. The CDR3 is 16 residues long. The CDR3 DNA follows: TGCGCCAGCACGTTAGGAGGGGTCGTGGGGAACACTGAAGCTTTCTTT. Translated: CASTLGGVVGNTEAFF.

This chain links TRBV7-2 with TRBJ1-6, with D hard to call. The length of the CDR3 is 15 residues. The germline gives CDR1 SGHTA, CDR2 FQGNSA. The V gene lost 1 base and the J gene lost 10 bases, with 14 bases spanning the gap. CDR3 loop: CASSLVVGFGSPLHF. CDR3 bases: TGTGCCAGCAGCTTAGTAGTCGGTTTTGGCTCACCCCTCCACTTT.